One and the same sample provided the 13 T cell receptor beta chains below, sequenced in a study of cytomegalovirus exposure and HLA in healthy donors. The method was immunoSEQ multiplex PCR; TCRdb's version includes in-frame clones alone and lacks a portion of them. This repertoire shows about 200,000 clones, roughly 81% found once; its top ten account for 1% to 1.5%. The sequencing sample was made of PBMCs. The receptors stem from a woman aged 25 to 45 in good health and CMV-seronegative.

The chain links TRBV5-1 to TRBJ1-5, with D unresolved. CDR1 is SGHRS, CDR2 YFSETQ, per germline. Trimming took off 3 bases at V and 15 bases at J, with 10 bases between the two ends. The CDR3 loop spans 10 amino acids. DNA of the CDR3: TGCGCCAGCAGCTGCCCGGAGGGGCATTTT. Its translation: CASSCPEGHF.

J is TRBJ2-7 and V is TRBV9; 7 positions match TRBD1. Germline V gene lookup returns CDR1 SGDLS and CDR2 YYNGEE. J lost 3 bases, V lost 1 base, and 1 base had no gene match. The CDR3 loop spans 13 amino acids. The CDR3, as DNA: TGTGCCAGCAGCGTAACAGGGGACTACGAGCAGTACTTC. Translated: CASSVTGDYEQYF.

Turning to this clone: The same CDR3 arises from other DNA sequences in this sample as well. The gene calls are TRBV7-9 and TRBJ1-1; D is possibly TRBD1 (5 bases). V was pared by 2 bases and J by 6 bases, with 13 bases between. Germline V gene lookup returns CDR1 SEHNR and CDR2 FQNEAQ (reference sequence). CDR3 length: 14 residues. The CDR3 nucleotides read TGTGCCAGCAGCTTATCCCAGGGTGGGGCTGAAGCTTTCTTT. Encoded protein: CASSLSQGGAEAFF.

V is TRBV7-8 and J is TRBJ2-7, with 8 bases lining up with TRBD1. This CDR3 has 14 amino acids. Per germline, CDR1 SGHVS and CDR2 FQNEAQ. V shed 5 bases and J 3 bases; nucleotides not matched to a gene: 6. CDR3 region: CASSTGTGVYEQYF. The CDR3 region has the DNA TGTGCCAGCAGCACCGGGACAGGTGTCTACGAGCAGTACTTC. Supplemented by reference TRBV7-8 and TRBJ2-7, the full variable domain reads GAGVSQSPRYKVAKRGQDVALRCDPISGHVSLFWYQQALGQGPEFLTYFQNEAQLDKSGLPSDRFFAERPEGSVSTLKIQRTQQEDSAVYLCASSTGTGVYEQYFGPGTRLTVT.

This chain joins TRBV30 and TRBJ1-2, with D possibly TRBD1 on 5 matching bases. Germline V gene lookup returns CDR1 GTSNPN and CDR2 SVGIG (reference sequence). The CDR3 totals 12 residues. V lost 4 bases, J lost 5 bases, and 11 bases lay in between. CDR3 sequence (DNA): TGTGCCTGGAATATGGGGACTTATGGCTACACCTTC. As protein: CAWNMGTYGYTF.

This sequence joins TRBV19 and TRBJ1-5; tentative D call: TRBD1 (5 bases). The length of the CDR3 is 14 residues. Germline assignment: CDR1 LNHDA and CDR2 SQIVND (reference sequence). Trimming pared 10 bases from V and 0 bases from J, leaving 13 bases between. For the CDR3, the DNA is TGTGCCACCACGCAGGACAATAGCAATCAGCCCCAGCATTTT. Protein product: CATTQDNSNQPQHF.

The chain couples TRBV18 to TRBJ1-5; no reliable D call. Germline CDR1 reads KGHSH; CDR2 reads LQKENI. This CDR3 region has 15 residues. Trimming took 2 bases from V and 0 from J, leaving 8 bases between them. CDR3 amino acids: CASSPAGNSNQPQHF. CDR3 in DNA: TGTGCCAGCTCACCAGCGGGGAATAGCAATCAGCCCCAGCATTTT.

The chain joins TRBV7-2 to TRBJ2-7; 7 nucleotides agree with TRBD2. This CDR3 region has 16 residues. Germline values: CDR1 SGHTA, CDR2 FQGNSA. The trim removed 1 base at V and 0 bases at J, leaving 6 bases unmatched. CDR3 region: CASSLGSGAISYEQYF. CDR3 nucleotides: TGTGCCAGCAGCTTAGGGAGCGGGGCCATCTCCTACGAGCAGTACTTC.

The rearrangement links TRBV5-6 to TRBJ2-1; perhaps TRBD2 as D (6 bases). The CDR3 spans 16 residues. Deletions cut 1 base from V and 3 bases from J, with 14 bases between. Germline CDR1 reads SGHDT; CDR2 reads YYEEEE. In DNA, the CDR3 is TGTGCCAGCAGCTTGAAACCGGGACTCCTCTACAATGAGCAGTTCTTC. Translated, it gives CASSLKPGLLYNEQFF.

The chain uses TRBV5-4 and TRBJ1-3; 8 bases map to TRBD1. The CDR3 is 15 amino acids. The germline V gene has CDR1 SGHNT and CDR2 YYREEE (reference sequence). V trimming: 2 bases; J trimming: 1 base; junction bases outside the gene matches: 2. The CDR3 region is CASSLTGGSGNTIYF. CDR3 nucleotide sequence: TGTGCCAGCAGCTTAACAGGGGGATCTGGAAACACCATATATTTT.

The DNA of the CDR3 is TGTGCCAGCAGTGATTTTATGGGGGCACTTGGCTACACCTTC. Encoded protein: CASSDFMGALGYTF. The genes are TRBV2 and TRBJ1-2; weak D call: TRBD1 (6 bases). CDR1 is SNHLY and CDR2 is FYNNEI in the germline V gene. The CDR3 runs to 14 residues. V was trimmed by 3 bases and J by 7 bases, leaving 15 bases between them. Filled out from reference TRBV2 and TRBJ1-2, the complete variable domain reads EPEVTQTPSHQVTQMGQEVILRCVPISNHLYFYWYRQILGQKVEFLVSFYNNEISEKSEIFDDQFSVERPDGSNFTLKIRSTKLEDSAMYFCASSDFMGALGYTFGSGTRLTVV.

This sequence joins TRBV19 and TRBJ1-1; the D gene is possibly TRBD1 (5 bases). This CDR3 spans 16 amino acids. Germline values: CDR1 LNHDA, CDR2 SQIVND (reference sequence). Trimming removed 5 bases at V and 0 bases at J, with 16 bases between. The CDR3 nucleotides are TGTGCCAGTAGTGGGAGGGTGGCAGGGATGAACACTGAAGCTTTCTTT. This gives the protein CASSGRVAGMNTEAFF.

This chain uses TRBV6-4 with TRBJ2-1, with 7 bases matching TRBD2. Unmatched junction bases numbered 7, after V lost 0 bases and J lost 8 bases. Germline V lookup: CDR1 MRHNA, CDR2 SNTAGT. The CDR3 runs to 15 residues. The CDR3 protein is CASSDSGGVLDEQFF. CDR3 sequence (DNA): TGTGCCAGCAGTGACTCGGGGGGGGTACTAGATGAGCAGTTCTTC.